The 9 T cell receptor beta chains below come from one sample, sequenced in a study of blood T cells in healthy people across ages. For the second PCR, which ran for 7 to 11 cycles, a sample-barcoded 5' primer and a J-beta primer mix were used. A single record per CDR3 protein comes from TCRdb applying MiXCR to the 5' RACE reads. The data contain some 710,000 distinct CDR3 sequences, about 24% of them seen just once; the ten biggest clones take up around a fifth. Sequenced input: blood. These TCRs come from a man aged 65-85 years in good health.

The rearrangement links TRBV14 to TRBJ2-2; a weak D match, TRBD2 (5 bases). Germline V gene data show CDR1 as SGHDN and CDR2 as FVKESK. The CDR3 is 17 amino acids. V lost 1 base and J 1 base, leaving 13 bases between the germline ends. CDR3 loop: CASSQAPAGVNTGELFF. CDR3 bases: TGTGCCAGCAGCCAAGCCCCGGCGGGCGTGAACACCGGGGAGCTGTTTTTT.

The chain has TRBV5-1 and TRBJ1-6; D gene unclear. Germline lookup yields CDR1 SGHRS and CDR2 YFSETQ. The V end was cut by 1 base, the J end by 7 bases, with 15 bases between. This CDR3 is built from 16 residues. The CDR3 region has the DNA TGCGCCAGCAGCTTGTCGGGCAGAGGAGACAATTCACCCCTCCACTTT. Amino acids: CASSLSGRGDNSPLHF.

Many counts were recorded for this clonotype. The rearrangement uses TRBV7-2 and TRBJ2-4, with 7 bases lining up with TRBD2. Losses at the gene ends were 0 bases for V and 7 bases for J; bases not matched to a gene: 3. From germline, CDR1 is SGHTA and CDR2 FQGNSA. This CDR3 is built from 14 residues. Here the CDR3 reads CASSLAGGGNIQYF. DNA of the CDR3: TGTGCCAGCAGCTTAGCTGGGGGGGGGAACATTCAGTACTTC.

This CDR3 is CASSQDSNQETQYF. DNA for the CDR3: TGTGCCAGCAGCCAAGACAGCAACCAAGAGACCCAGTACTTC. The chain is built from TRBV14 and TRBJ2-5, with D unclear. The CDR3 runs to 14 residues. The germline V and J ends were trimmed by 0 bases and 0 bases, with 5 bases remaining between them. In germline, CDR1 is SGHDN, CDR2 FVKESK.

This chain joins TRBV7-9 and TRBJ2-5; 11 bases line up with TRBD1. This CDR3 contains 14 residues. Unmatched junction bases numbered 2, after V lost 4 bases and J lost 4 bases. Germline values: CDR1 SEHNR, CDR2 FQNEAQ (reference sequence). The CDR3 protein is CASSWTGGLETQYF. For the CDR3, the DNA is TGTGCCAGCAGCTGGACAGGGGGCTTAGAGACCCAGTACTTC.

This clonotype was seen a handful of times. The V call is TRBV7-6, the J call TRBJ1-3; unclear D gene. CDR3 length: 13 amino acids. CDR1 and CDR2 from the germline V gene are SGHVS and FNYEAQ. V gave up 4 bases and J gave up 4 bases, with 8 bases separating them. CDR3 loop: CASSSSPGNTIYF. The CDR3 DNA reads TGTGCCAGCAGCTCATCCCCCGGAAACACCATATATTTT.

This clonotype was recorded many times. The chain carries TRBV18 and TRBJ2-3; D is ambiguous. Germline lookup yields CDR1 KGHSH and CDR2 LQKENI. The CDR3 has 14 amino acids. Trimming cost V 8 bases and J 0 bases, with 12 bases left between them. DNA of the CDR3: TGTGCCAGCAGCCCGGGCGGTAGCACAGATACGCAGTATTTT. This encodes CASSPGGSTDTQYF.

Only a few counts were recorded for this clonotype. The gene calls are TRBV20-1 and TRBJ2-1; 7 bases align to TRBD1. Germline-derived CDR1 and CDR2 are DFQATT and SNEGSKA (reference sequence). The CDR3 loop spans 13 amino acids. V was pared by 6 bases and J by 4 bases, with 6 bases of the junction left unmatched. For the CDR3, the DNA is TGCAGTGCCCCACCACAGGGGTACAATGAGCAGTTCTTC. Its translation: CSAPPQGYNEQFF.

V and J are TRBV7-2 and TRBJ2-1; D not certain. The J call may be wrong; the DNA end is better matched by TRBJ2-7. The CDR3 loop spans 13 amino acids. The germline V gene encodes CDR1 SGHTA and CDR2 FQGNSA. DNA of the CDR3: TGTGCCAGCAGCTTAAAGGCCGGCTACGAGCAGTACTTC. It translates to CASSLKAGYEQYF.